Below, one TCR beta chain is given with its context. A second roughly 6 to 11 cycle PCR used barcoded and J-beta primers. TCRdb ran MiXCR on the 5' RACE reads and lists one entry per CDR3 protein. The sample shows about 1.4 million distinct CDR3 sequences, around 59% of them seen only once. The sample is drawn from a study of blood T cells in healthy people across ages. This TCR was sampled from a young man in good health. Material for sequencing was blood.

The CDR3 protein is CASSQWPLAPRGDYEQYF. DNA for the CDR3: TGCGCCAGCAGCCAATGGCCCCTAGCTCCCCGGGGGGACTACGAGCAGTACTTC. The chain employs TRBV4-1 and TRBJ2-7; TRBD2 matches 7 bases. Germline V gives CDR1 MGHRA, CDR2 YSYEKL. This CDR3 comprises 18 residues. The junction had 16 bases not matched to a gene; V was cut back by 2 bases and J by 3 bases.